This T cell receptor beta chain was identified during a study of blood T cell repertoires in COVID-19. On the study more broadly: There were acute and convalescent COVID-19 samples, and they came from the United States, Italy and Spain. T cells, B-cell-depleted T cells, or PBMCs supplied cDNA or gDNA.

Trimming at V came to 6 bases and at J to 0 bases, leaving 2 bases not matched to a gene. The V gene's germline CDR1 is MNHEY and CDR2 SVGAGI. The CDR3 extends over 14 amino acids. Assay: immunoSEQ multiplex PCR; the TCRdb copy retains only in-frame clones and omits some. The data contain about 83,000 clones, 86% of them singletons. This TCR was sampled from a woman aged 80 or over in a cohort sampled during active or convalescent COVID-19. The rearrangement joins TRBV6-5 to TRBJ1-1; 9 nucleotides align to TRBD1. The sample consisted of peripheral blood. CDR3 amino acids: CASRWTGVNTEAFF. The DNA of the CDR3 is TGTGCCAGCAGATGGACAGGGGTGAACACTGAAGCTTTCTTT.